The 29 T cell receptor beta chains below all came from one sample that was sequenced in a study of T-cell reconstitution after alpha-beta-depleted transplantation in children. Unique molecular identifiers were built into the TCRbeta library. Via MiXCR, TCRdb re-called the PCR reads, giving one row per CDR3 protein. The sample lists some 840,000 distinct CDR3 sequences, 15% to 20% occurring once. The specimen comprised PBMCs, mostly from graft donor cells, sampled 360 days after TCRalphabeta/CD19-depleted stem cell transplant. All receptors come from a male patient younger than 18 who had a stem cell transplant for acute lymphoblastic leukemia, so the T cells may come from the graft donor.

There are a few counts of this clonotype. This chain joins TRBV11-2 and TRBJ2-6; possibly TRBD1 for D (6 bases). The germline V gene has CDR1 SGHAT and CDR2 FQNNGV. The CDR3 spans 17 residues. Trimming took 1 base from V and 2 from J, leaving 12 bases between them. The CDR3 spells CASSLVVGAPGANVLTF. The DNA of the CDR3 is TGTGCCAGCAGCTTAGTAGTGGGGGCGCCTGGGGCCAACGTCCTGACTTTC.

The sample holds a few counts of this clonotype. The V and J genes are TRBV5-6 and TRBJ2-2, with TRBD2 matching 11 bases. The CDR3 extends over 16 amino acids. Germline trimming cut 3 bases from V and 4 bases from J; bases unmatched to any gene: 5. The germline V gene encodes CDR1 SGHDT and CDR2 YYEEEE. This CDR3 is CASSSIGTSGTGELFF. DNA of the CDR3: TGTGCCAGCAGCTCCATCGGGACTAGCGGCACCGGGGAGCTGTTTTTT.

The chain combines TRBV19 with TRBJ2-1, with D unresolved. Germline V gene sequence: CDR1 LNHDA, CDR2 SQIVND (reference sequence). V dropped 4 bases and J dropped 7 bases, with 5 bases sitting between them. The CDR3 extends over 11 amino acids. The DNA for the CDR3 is TGTGCCAGTAGTAACGGGAATGAGCAGTTCTTC. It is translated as CASSNGNEQFF.

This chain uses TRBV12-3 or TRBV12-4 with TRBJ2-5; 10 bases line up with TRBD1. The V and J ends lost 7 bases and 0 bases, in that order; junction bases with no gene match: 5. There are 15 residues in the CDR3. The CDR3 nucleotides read TGTGCCAGCACCCGGACAGGGGGGTACCAAGAGACCCAGTACTTC. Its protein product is CASTRTGGYQETQYF.

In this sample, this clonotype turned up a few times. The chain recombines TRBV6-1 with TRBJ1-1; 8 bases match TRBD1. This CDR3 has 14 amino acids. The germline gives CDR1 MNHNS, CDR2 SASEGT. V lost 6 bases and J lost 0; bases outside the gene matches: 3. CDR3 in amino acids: CASREGQVNTEAFF. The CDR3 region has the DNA TGTGCCAGCAGAGAGGGACAGGTGAACACTGAAGCTTTCTTT.

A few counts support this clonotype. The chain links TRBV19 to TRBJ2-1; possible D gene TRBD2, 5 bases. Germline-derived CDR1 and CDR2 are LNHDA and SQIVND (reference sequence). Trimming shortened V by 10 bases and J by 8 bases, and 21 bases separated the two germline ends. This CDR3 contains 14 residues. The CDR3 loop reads CATTTGIGNYEQFF. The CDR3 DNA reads TGTGCCACCACGACGGGAATCGGGAACTATGAGCAGTTCTTC.

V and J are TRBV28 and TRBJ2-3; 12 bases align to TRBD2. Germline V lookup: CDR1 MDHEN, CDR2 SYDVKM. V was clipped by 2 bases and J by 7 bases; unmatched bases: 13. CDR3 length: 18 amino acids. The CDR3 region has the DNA TGTGCCAGCAGTTTAAACACCAACCTAGCGGGAGGGCCCTATACGCAGTATTTT. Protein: CASSLNTNLAGGPYTQYF.

For the CDR3, the DNA is TGTGCCAGCAGTTACGTAGCCGCTCAGCCCCAGCATTTT. Translating it yields CASSYVAAQPQHF. V and J are TRBV6-2 or TRBV6-3 and TRBJ1-5; D is unresolved. CDR1 MNHEY and CDR2 SVGEGT come from the germline V gene. CDR3 length: 13 residues. V was clipped by 2 bases and J by 6 bases, with 8 bases between them.

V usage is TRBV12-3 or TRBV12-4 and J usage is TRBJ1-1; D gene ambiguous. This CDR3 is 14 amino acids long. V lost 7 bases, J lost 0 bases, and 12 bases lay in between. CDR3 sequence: CASTSNSLNTEAFF. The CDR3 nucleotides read TGTGCCAGCACTTCCAATAGCTTGAACACTGAAGCTTTCTTT.

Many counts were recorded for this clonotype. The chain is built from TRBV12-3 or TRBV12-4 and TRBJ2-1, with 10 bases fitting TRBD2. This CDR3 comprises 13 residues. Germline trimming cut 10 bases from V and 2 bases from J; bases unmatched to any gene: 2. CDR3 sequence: CATGTSAYNEQFF. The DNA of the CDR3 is TGTGCCACCGGGACTAGCGCCTACAATGAGCAGTTCTTC.

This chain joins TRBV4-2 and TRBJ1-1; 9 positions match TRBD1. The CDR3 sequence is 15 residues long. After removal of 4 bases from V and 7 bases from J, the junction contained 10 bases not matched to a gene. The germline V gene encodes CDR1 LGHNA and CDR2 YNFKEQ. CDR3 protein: CASSRGETGGVEAFF. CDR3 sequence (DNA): TGTGCCAGCAGCCGAGGGGAAACAGGGGGCGTTGAAGCTTTCTTT.

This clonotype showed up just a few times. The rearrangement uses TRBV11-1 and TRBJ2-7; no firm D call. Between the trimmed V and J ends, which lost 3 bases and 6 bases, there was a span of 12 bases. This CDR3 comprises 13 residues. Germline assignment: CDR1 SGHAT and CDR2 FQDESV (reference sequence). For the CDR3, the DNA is TGTGCCAGCAGCTTTGGGGATTCGGGCGAGCAGTACTTC. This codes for CASSFGDSGEQYF.

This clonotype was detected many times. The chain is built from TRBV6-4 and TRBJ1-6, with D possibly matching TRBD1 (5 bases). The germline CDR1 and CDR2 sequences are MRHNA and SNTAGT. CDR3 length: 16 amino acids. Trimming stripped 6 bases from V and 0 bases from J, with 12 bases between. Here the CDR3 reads CASSLTESSYNSPLHF. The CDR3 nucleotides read TGTGCCAGCAGCTTGACAGAGAGCTCCTATAATTCACCCCTCCACTTT.

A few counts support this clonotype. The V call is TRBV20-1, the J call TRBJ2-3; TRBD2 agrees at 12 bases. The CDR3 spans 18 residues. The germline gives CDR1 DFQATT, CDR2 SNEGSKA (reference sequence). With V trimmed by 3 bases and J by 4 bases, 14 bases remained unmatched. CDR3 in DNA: TGCAGTGCTAGTTTGAAGAACCTAGCGGGAGGGAGGCCAGATACGCAGTATTTT. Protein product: CSASLKNLAGGRPDTQYF.

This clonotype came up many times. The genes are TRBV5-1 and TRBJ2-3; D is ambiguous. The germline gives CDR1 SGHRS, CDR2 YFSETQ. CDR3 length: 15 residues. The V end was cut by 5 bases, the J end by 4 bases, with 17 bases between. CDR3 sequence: CASSSDPRISDTQYF. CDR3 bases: TGCGCCAGCAGTTCCGATCCAAGGATCTCAGATACGCAGTATTTT.

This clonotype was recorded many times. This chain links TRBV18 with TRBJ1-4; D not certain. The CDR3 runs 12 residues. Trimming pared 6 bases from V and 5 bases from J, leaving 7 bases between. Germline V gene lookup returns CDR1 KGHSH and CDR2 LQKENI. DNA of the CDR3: TGTGCCAGCTCTTTTAGAAATGAAAAACTGTTTTTT. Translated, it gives CASSFRNEKLFF.

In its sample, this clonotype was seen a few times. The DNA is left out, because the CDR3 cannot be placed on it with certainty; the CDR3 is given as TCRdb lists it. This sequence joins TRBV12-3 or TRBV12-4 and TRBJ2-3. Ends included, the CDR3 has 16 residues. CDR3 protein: CASSLEQFFGTDTQYF.

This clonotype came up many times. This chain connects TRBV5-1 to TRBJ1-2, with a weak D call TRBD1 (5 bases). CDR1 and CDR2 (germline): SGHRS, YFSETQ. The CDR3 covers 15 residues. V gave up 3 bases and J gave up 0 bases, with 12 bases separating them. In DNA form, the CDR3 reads TGCGCCAGCAGCTGGGGGACTACGTCTAACTATGGCTACACCTTC. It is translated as CASSWGTTSNYGYTF.

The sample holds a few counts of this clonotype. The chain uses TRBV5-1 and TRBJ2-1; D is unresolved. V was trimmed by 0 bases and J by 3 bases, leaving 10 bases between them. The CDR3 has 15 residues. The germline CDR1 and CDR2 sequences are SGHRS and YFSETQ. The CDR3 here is CASSLGGSFYNEQFF. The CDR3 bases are TGCGCCAGCAGCTTGGGAGGAAGCTTCTACAATGAGCAGTTCTTC.

CDR3 DNA sequence: TGTGCCACCAGCAGAGATGCTAGGGGAAGCTACACCTTC. Translated, it gives CATSRDARGSYTF. J is TRBJ1-2 and V is TRBV15, with D tentatively TRBD1 (5 bases). Deletions cut 0 bases from V and 9 bases from J, with 11 bases between. CDR3 length equals 13 residues. Germline V lookup: CDR1 LNHNV, CDR2 YYDKDF (reference sequence).

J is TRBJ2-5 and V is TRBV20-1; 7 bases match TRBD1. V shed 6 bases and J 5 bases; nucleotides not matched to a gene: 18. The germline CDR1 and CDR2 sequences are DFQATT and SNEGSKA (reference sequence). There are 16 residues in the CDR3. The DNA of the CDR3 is TGCAGTGCGGGGGCTGGGAGACAGGGAAGATGGGAGACCCAGTACTTC. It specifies CSAGAGRQGRWETQYF.

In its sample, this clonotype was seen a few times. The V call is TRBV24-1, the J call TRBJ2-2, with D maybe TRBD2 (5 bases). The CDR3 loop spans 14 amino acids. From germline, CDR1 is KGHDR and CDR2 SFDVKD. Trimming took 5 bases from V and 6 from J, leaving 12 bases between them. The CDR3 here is CATSGRGLAGELFF. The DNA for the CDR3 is TGTGCCACCAGTGGACGAGGGTTAGCCGGGGAGCTGTTTTTT.

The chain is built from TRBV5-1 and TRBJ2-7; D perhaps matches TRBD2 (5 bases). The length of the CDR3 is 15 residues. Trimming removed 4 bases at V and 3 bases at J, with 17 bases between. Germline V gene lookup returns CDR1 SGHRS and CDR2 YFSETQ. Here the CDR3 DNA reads TGCGCCAGCAGCCAGCGGACGTACGATGTCTACGAGCAGTACTTC. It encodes CASSQRTYDVYEQYF.

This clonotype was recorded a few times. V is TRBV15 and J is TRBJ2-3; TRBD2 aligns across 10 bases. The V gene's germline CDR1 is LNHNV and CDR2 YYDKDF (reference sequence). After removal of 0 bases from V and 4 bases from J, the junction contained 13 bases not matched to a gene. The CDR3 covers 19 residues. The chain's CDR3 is CATSRDAPGPSGRADTQYF. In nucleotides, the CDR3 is TGTGCCACCAGCAGAGATGCCCCTGGTCCTAGCGGGAGAGCAGATACGCAGTATTTT.

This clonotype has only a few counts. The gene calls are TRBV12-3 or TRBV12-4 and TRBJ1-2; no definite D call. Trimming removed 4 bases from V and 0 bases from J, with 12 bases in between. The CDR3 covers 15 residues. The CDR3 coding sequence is TGTGCCAGCAGTTCGGCCATAACAGCTAACTATGGCTACACCTTC. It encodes CASSSAITANYGYTF.

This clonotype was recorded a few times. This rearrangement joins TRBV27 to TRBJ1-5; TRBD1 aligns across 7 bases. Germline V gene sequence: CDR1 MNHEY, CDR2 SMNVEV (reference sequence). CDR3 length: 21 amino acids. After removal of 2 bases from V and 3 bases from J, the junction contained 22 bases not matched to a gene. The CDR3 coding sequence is TGTGCCAGCAGTTTACGACAGGGAAAGGTTAGACCCCTGGGCGACAATCAGCCCCAGCATTTT. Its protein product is CASSLRQGKVRPLGDNQPQHF.

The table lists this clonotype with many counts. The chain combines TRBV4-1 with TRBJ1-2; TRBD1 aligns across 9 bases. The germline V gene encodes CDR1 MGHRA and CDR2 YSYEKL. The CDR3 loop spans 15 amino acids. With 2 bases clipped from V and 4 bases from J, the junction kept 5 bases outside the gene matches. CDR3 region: CASSQLTGGSYGYTF. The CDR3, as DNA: TGCGCCAGCAGCCAACTGACAGGGGGGAGCTATGGCTACACCTTC.

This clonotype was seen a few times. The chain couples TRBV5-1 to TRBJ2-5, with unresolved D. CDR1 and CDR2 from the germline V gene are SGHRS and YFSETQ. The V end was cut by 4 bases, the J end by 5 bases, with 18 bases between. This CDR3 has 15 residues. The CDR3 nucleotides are TGCGCCAGCAGCGGCACCGGGCCCAAAGGGGAGACCCAGTACTTC. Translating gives CASSGTGPKGETQYF.

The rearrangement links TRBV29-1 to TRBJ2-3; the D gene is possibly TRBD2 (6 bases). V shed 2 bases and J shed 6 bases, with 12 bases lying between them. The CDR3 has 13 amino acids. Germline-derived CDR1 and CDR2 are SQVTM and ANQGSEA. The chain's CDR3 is CSVEWRDRDTQYF. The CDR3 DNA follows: TGCAGCGTTGAATGGAGGGATCGGGATACGCAGTATTTT.